A single sample gave rise to the 22 T cell receptor beta chains below, sequenced in a study of OX40 agonist ivuxolimab in advanced cancers. The protocol was immunoSEQ multiplex PCR, while the TCRdb copy is restricted to in-frame clones and leaves out a portion. Here the sample spans 60,000 to 65,000 clones, 70% to 90% being singletons. This specimen consisted of CD4+ or CD8+ T cells sorted from blood, obtained in a trial of the OX40 agonist ivuxolimab. The origin of the receptors is an adult with an advanced solid tumor such as melanoma, head and neck, liver or kidney cancer.

This clone occurred a few times. The gene calls are TRBV9 and TRBJ1-2; weak D call: TRBD1 (5 bases). Trimming took 3 bases from V and 4 from J, leaving 13 bases between them. The germline V gene has CDR1 SGDLS and CDR2 YYNGEE. The CDR3 has 14 residues. CDR3 in amino acids: CASSGGVGTYGYTF. The DNA for the CDR3 is TGTGCCAGCAGCGGCGGCGTGGGGACCTATGGCTACACCTTC.

The V gene is TRBV11-2, the J gene TRBJ1-3; 8 positions agree with TRBD1. Germline V CDR1 and CDR2: SGHAT, FQNNGV. V gave up 6 bases and J gave up 6 bases; unmatched junction bases: 7. The CDR3 length is 14 residues. This CDR3 reads CASSWDRRVNTIYF. CDR3 bases: TGTGCCAGCAGTTGGGACAGGCGGGTAAACACCATATATTTT.

Written as DNA, the CDR3 is TGTGCCAGCAAAAACCAGGGGGTCCATGAGCAGTTCTTC. It encodes CASKNQGVHEQFF. The chain joins TRBV2 to TRBJ2-1, with 7 nucleotides matching TRBD1. Germline trimming cut 7 bases from V and 8 bases from J; bases unmatched to any gene: 8. Germline V lookup: CDR1 SNHLY, CDR2 FYNNEI. The CDR3 consists of 13 residues.

V usage is TRBV7-2 and J usage is TRBJ2-7, with unresolved D. The CDR3 runs to 12 residues. V lost 1 base to trimming and J lost 3 bases, with 4 bases between them. CDR1 SGHTA and CDR2 FQGNSA come from the germline V gene. The CDR3 region has the DNA TGTGCCAGCAGCTTAGTGGGCTACGAGCAGTACTTC. The encoded protein is CASSLVGYEQYF.

This rearrangement joins TRBV4-1 to TRBJ2-1; 11 nucleotides align to TRBD2. The CDR3 length is 18 residues. In germline, CDR1 is MGHRA, CDR2 YSYEKL. V lost 2 bases to trimming and J lost 3 bases; unmatched junction nucleotides: 9. In DNA form, the CDR3 reads TGCGCCAGCAGCCAACTTTCTAGCGGGAGGACCCTCTACAATGAGCAGTTCTTC. Encoded protein: CASSQLSSGRTLYNEQFF.

The chain combines TRBV27 with TRBJ2-1; TRBD2 is a possible D gene (5 bases). V gave up 4 bases and J gave up 0 bases, with 16 bases separating them. This CDR3 is 17 amino acids long. Looked up from germline, CDR1 is MNHEY and CDR2 is SMNVEV (reference sequence). The CDR3 loop reads CASSSILLAYSYNEQFF. CDR3 bases: TGTGCCAGCAGTTCAATTCTTTTAGCGTACTCCTACAATGAGCAGTTCTTC.

This clone appeared a single time. The chain has TRBV19 and TRBJ2-5, with D possibly called TRBD1 or TRBD2 (5 bases each). From germline, CDR1 is LNHDA and CDR2 SQIVND (reference sequence). V dropped 8 bases and J dropped 5 bases, with 21 bases sitting between them. This CDR3 spans 15 amino acids. CDR3 loop: CASRAGQLWGETQYF. DNA for the CDR3: TGTGCCAGTCGTGCCGGACAACTGTGGGGGGAGACCCAGTACTTC.

The chain carries TRBV5-1 and TRBJ2-1, with 7 positions matching TRBD1. The CDR3 sequence is 16 residues long. Germline V gene lookup returns CDR1 SGHRS and CDR2 YFSETQ. With V trimmed by 5 bases and J by 3 bases, 11 bases remained unmatched. CDR3 sequence: CASRGTGTDVYNEQFF. Written as DNA, the CDR3 is TGCGCCAGCAGGGGGACCGGGACAGACGTCTACAATGAGCAGTTCTTC.

The chain uses TRBV5-1 and TRBJ1-1; 7 bases agree with TRBD1. Germline CDR1 SGHRS, CDR2 YFSETQ. The CDR3 is 15 residues long. J lost 2 bases, V lost 5 bases, and 9 bases had no gene match. Written as DNA, the CDR3 is TGCGCCAGCAGACGGGACAGTAATACAAACACTGAAGCTTTCTTT. The encoded protein is CASRRDSNTNTEAFF.

As DNA, the CDR3 is TGTGCCAGCAGTTCCACACCCAAATACCCTTACGAGCAGTACTTC. Residues: CASSSTPKYPYEQYF. V gene TRBV27 combines with J gene TRBJ2-7; no definite D call. The ends were cut back, 4 bases at V and 4 bases at J, with 17 bases in the middle. The CDR3 extends over 15 amino acids. Germline V gene data show CDR1 as MNHEY and CDR2 as SMNVEV (reference sequence).

V gene TRBV5-4 combines with J gene TRBJ2-7; a possible D gene is TRBD1 (5 bases). CDR3 length: 12 amino acids. V was pared by 4 bases and J by 6 bases, with 11 bases between. Per germline, CDR1 SGHNT and CDR2 YYREEE (reference sequence). In nucleotides, the CDR3 is TGTGCCAGCAGCCAGCAGGGCGGCGAGCAGTACTTC. Residues: CASSQQGGEQYF. Together with reference TRBV5-4 and TRBJ2-7, the CDR3 gives the full variable domain: ETGVTQSPTHLIKTRGQQVTLRCSSQSGHNTVSWYQQALGQGPQFIFQYYREEENGRGNFPPRFSGLQFPNYSSELNVNALELDDSALYLCASSQQGGEQYFGPGTRLTVT.

The J gene is TRBJ2-4, the V gene TRBV2; 7 bases fit TRBD2. V gave up 8 bases and J gave up 1 base; unmatched junction bases: 2. Looked up from germline, CDR1 is SNHLY and CDR2 is FYNNEI. The CDR3 is 13 residues long. CDR3 sequence: CASSREAKNIQYF. The CDR3 nucleotides are TGTGCCAGCTCGCGGGAGGCCAAAAACATTCAGTACTTC.

The chain employs TRBV29-1 and TRBJ1-2, with TRBD1 matching 7 bases. Germline V gives CDR1 SQVTM, CDR2 ANQGSEA. This CDR3 has 13 residues. J was trimmed by 1 base and V by 6 bases; bases with no gene match: 5. CDR3: CSVRQGHNYGYTF. CDR3 sequence (DNA): TGCAGCGTGAGACAGGGTCATAACTATGGCTACACCTTC. The variable domain in full, with the rest retrieved from reference TRBV29-1 and TRBJ1-2, is SAVISQKPSRDICQRGTSLTIQCQVDSQVTMMFWYRQQPGQSLTLIATANQGSEATYESGFVIDKFPISRPNLTFSTLTVSNMSPEDSSIYLCSVRQGHNYGYTFGSGTRLTVV.

The chain employs TRBV18 and TRBJ1-2; TRBD1 is a possible D gene (5 bases). This CDR3 is 14 amino acids long. Per germline, CDR1 KGHSH and CDR2 LQKENI. V dropped 0 bases and J dropped 2 bases, with 7 bases sitting between them. The CDR3 coding sequence is TGTGCCAGCTCACCACCGGGACGCAACTATGGCTACACCTTC. As protein: CASSPPGRNYGYTF.

V usage is TRBV4-3 and J usage is TRBJ2-1; 7 positions agree with TRBD2. J lost 10 bases, V lost 0 bases, and 12 bases had no gene match. Germline assignment: CDR1 LGHNA and CDR2 YSLEER. The CDR3 spans 16 residues. The CDR3 here is CASSQDLSNGRKEQFF. DNA of the CDR3: TGCGCCAGCAGCCAAGATCTAAGCAACGGGAGGAAAGAGCAGTTCTTC.

This chain connects TRBV20-1 to TRBJ2-2; D may be TRBD1 or TRBD2 (6 bases each). CDR1 is DFQATT, CDR2 SNEGSKA, per germline (reference sequence). The V and J ends lost 7 bases and 7 bases respectively, with 10 bases between them. This CDR3 is built from 11 residues. The CDR3 region is CSVQGGGELFF. The CDR3 DNA sequence: TGCAGTGTACAGGGAGGCGGGGAGCTGTTTTTT.

This clone was seen a handful of times. The chain couples TRBV7-9 to TRBJ1-4; D ambiguous. From germline, CDR1 is SEHNR and CDR2 FQNEAQ (reference sequence). The germline V and J ends were trimmed by 5 bases and 5 bases, with 3 bases remaining between them. This CDR3 contains 11 residues. The CDR3 nucleotides read TGTGCCAGCAGCCGCAATGAAAAACTGTTTTTT. This sequence encodes CASSRNEKLFF.

The DNA of the CDR3 is TGTGCCAGCCTAGCGGGAGAAAACCTACTTGGTGAGCAGTTCTTC. Encoded protein: CASLAGENLLGEQFF. The chain joins TRBV28 to TRBJ2-1; TRBD2 aligns across 10 bases. The CDR3 runs 15 residues. CDR1 is MDHEN and CDR2 is SYDVKM in the germline V gene. The J segment lost 9 bases and the V segment lost 8 bases, leaving 13 bases of the junction unmatched.

J is TRBJ2-7 and V is TRBV7-2; D gene unclear. V was cut by 0 bases and J by 0 bases, with 6 bases left in between. The CDR3 loop spans 14 amino acids. CDR1 is SGHTA and CDR2 is FQGNSA in the germline V gene. The CDR3 DNA reads TGTGCCAGCAGCTTAGCTTGGGGCTCCTACGAGCAGTACTTC. Protein product: CASSLAWGSYEQYF.

The chain couples TRBV19 to TRBJ1-3, with D perhaps TRBD1 (5 bases). Trimming left V 0 bases short and J 0 bases short, with 6 bases between. The CDR3 runs 15 residues. Germline V gene data show CDR1 as LNHDA and CDR2 as SQIVND (reference sequence). CDR3: CASSIDTGSGNTIYF. The CDR3 bases are TGTGCCAGTAGTATAGACACAGGCTCTGGAAACACCATATATTTT.

The chain employs TRBV2 and TRBJ1-5; no firm D call. This CDR3 spans 14 amino acids. CDR1 SNHLY and CDR2 FYNNEI come from the germline V gene. Trimming pared 3 bases from V and 2 bases from J, leaving 8 bases between. CDR3 bases: TGTGCCAGCAGTGAGTCTACTGGCAATCAGCCCCAGCATTTT. It codes for CASSESTGNQPQHF.

This clone was detected only once. This rearrangement joins TRBV18 to TRBJ1-2; no reliable D call. Germline assignment: CDR1 KGHSH and CDR2 LQKENI. The CDR3 totals 13 residues. With 3 bases removed from V and 0 bases from J, the gap between germline ends came to 5 bases. CDR3 sequence reads: CASSPSTNYGYTF. Here the CDR3 DNA reads TGTGCCAGCTCACCCAGTACTAACTATGGCTACACCTTC.